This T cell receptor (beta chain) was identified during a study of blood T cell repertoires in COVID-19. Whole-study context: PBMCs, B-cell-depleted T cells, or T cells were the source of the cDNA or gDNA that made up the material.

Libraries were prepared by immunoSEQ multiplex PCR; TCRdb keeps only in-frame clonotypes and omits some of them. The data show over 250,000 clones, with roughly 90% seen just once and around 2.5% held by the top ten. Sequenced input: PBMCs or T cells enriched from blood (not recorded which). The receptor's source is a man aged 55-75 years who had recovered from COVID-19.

CDR3 region: CASSLGLAPTYEQYF. The CDR3 nucleotides read TGTGCCAGCAGCTTGGGACTAGCGCCTACCTACGAGCAGTACTTC. This chain connects TRBV9 to TRBJ2-7, with TRBD2 matching 10 bases. V gave up 4 bases and J gave up 2 bases; unmatched junction bases: 6. The CDR3 spans 15 residues. Germline CDR1 SGDLS, CDR2 YYNGEE.